This entry lists 23 T cell receptor beta chains sequenced from one sample in a study of PD-L1 blockade in urothelial cancer. Specified time point: pretreatment peripheral blood. Profiling relied on immunoSEQ multiplex PCR, and the TCRdb table lists in-frame clones only, not all of them. The table has 85,000 to 90,000 clones, more than 75% seen once. Source: PBMCs, taken around atezolizumab (anti-PD-L1) treatment. Every receptor here comes from a man in his sixties with urothelial cancer.

This sequence joins TRBV20-1 and TRBJ2-2; the D gene is possibly TRBD1 (5 bases). The V end lost 3 bases, the J end lost 9 bases, and 8 bases lay between the germline ends. The CDR3 is 11 amino acids. The V gene's germline CDR1 is DFQATT and CDR2 SNEGSKA (reference sequence). CDR3 region: CSARTDRELFF. The CDR3 nucleotides are TGCAGTGCTAGGACAGACAGGGAGCTGTTTTTT.

V usage is TRBV10-3 and J usage is TRBJ2-1; TRBD2 aligns across 12 bases. With V trimmed by 3 bases and J by 4 bases, 4 bases remained unmatched. The germline gives CDR1 ENHRY, CDR2 SYGVKD. This CDR3 comprises 16 residues. The CDR3 region has the DNA TGTGCCATCAGTGAACCGACTAGCGGGAGTTACAATGAGCAGTTCTTC. Translated: CAISEPTSGSYNEQFF.

V and J are TRBV5-6 and TRBJ2-2, with a weak D call TRBD2 (5 bases). The CDR3 has 14 residues. Trimming removed 5 bases at V and 1 base at J, with 9 bases between. The germline V gene encodes CDR1 SGHDT and CDR2 YYEEEE. CDR3 bases: TGTGCCAGCAGGAACAGCGGGAACACCGGGGAGCTGTTTTTT. This codes for CASRNSGNTGELFF.

The chain combines TRBV30 with TRBJ2-3; 8 bases line up with TRBD1. Germline V CDR1 and CDR2: GTSNPN, SVGIG (reference sequence). V lost 6 bases to trimming and J lost 2 bases; unmatched junction nucleotides: 7. CDR3 length equals 14 residues. DNA for the CDR3: TGTGCCTGCGACAGGGGAATCTTCACAGATACGCAGTATTTT. This encodes CACDRGIFTDTQYF.

The chain couples TRBV6-5 to TRBJ2-7; 8 positions match TRBD1. V was pared by 2 bases and J by 7 bases, with 10 bases of the junction left unmatched. CDR3 size: 15 residues. CDR1 and CDR2 (germline): MNHEY, SVGAGI. The CDR3 reads CASSYEGTGSWEQYF. The CDR3 DNA follows: TGTGCCAGCAGTTACGAGGGGACAGGTTCGTGGGAGCAGTACTTC.

V and J are TRBV18 and TRBJ1-2; 12 bases agree with TRBD1. CDR1 is KGHSH, CDR2 LQKENI, per germline. This CDR3 has 14 amino acids. The ends lost 2 bases at V and 8 bases at J; junction bases unmatched: 3. The chain's CDR3 is CASSPGDRGLGYTF. The DNA of the CDR3 is TGTGCCAGCTCACCAGGGGACAGGGGGCTCGGCTACACCTTC.

The chain employs TRBV10-2 and TRBJ2-7, with D perhaps TRBD1 (6 bases). The CDR3 has 15 amino acids. Trimming removed 4 bases at V and 9 bases at J, with 22 bases between. Looked up from germline, CDR1 is WSHSY and CDR2 is SAAADI. The CDR3 sequence: CASSGTQTGMRTQYF. The CDR3 region has the DNA TGCGCCAGCAGTGGAACCCAAACAGGGATGCGGACGCAGTACTTC.

The chain links TRBV25-1 to TRBJ1-1; D gene unclear. Per the germline V gene, CDR1 is MGHDK and CDR2 is SYGVNS. The CDR3 loop spans 14 amino acids. V was clipped by 9 bases and J by 1 base, with 15 bases between them. The DNA for the CDR3 is TGTGCCAGTAGTCTACACGGCGGGAACACTGAAGCTTTCTTT. Amino acid sequence: CASSLHGGNTEAFF.

The rearrangement links TRBV5-4 to TRBJ2-3; 7 nucleotides align to TRBD2. The CDR3 length is 18 residues. V was pared by 0 bases and J by 3 bases, with 13 bases of the junction left unmatched. Looked up from germline, CDR1 is SGHNT and CDR2 is YYREEE (reference sequence). DNA for the CDR3: TGTGCCAGCAGCTTGGTGTACGGTACCTGGGGGGGGACAGATACGCAGTATTTT. This gives the protein CASSLVYGTWGGTDTQYF.

This clone has a handful of counts. The limits of the CDR3 on the DNA are not certain, so only TCRdb's listed CDR3 is given. The chain links TRBV6-6 to TRBJ1-1; TRBD1 reflects the table's D call only, with no check against the DNA. The germline V gene encodes CDR1 MNHNY and CDR2 SVGAGI (reference sequence). Including both end residues, the CDR3 is 14 amino acids long. The CDR3 spells CASSSSDRAERAFF.

The chain combines TRBV6-1 with TRBJ1-2; D gene ambiguous. The CDR3 runs to 14 residues. The V gene's germline CDR1 is MNHNS and CDR2 SASEGT. V gave up 6 bases and J gave up 3 bases, with 14 bases separating them. CDR3 DNA sequence: TGTGCCAGCAGGAGTCGGGGTTCGGACTATGGCTACACCTTC. Its protein is CASRSRGSDYGYTF.

V and J are TRBV5-1 and TRBJ2-7; 7 positions match TRBD2. CDR1 is SGHRS, CDR2 YFSETQ, per germline. The CDR3 has 14 amino acids. With V trimmed by 4 bases and J by 4 bases, 8 bases remained unmatched. CDR3 residues: CASSIGGGWYEQYF. The CDR3 coding sequence is TGCGCCAGCAGCATCGGCGGGGGTTGGTACGAGCAGTACTTC.

The V and J genes are TRBV15 and TRBJ1-5, with 9 nucleotides matching TRBD1. The CDR3 length is 16 residues. The J segment lost 0 bases and the V segment lost 3 bases, leaving 3 bases of the junction unmatched. CDR1 is LNHNV and CDR2 is YYDKDF in the germline V gene (reference sequence). The CDR3 DNA sequence: TGTGCCACCAGCAGGGACAGGGGTTATAGCAATCAGCCCCAGCATTTT. This translates into CATSRDRGYSNQPQHF.

In DNA, the CDR3 is TGCGCCAGCAGCTTAGGACAGGCCGGGATACCCCTCCACTTT. Its protein is CASSLGQAGIPLHF. J is TRBJ1-6 and V is TRBV5-1; 7 bases line up with TRBD1. This CDR3 spans 14 amino acids. J was trimmed by 12 bases and V by 2 bases; bases with no gene match: 8. Germline V CDR1 and CDR2: SGHRS, YFSETQ. The complete variable domain, with remaining parts taken from reference TRBV5-1 and TRBJ1-6, reads KAGVTQTPRYLIKTRGQQVTLSCSPISGHRSVSWYQQTPGQGLQFLFEYFSETQRNKGNFPGRFSGRQFSNSRSEMNVSTLELGDSALYLCASSLGQAGIPLHFGNGTRLTVT.

The rearrangement joins TRBV27 to TRBJ2-7; possibly TRBD1 for D (6 bases). There are 13 residues in the CDR3. CDR1 is MNHEY, CDR2 SMNVEV, per germline (reference sequence). With 8 bases removed from V and 4 bases from J, the gap between germline ends came to 15 bases. The CDR3 loop is CASSAGAPYEQYF. CDR3 sequence (DNA): TGTGCCAGCTCTGCAGGGGCCCCTTACGAGCAGTACTTC.

This chain joins TRBV7-6 and TRBJ2-7; D remains unclear. This CDR3 comprises 12 residues. CDR1 is SGHVS, CDR2 FNYEAQ, per germline. V was shortened by 5 bases and J by 2 bases, with 7 bases between the two germline ends. CDR3: CASSPTPYEQYF. CDR3 coding DNA: TGTGCCAGCAGCCCTACCCCCTACGAGCAGTACTTC.

This sequence joins TRBV10-3 and TRBJ1-1; weak D call: TRBD1 (6 bases). The length of the CDR3 is 14 residues. The germline CDR1 and CDR2 sequences are ENHRY and SYGVKD. V was clipped by 7 bases and J by 0 bases, with 12 bases between them. As DNA, the CDR3 is TGTGCCATCACCCCTCAGGGGATGAACACTGAAGCTTTCTTT. Protein sequence: CAITPQGMNTEAFF.

The chain carries TRBV7-2 and TRBJ2-3; TRBD2 aligns across 7 bases. CDR1 is SGHTA, CDR2 FQGNSA, per germline. The CDR3 consists of 16 residues. Trimming removed 10 bases from V and 3 bases from J; junction bases left unmatched: 16. In DNA form, the CDR3 reads TGTGCCACCGCCCTCTTAGGTGGGAGGGGTACAGATACGCAGTATTTT. This sequence encodes CATALLGGRGTDTQYF.

With respect to this clone: The sample carries other DNA sequences with the same CDR3. V gene TRBV18 combines with J gene TRBJ2-7, with TRBD2 as a possible D gene (5 bases). The V end lost 2 bases, the J end lost 4 bases, and 6 bases lay between the germline ends. Germline assignment: CDR1 KGHSH and CDR2 LQKENI. This CDR3 region has 12 residues. CDR3 loop: CASSPGRYEQYF. CDR3 nucleotides: TGTGCCAGCTCACCAGGGAGATACGAGCAGTACTTC.

This chain joins TRBV18 and TRBJ2-1; tentative D call: TRBD2 (5 bases). The CDR3 length is 16 residues. V was cut by 3 bases and J by 11 bases, with 23 bases left in between. The germline CDR1 and CDR2 sequences are KGHSH and LQKENI. CDR3 sequence reads: CASSPNLIGEGTKQFF. The CDR3 bases are TGTGCCAGCTCACCCAACCTCATCGGTGAGGGAACGAAGCAGTTCTTC.

The chain links TRBV2 to TRBJ1-1, with 7 bases identical to TRBD1. The CDR3 consists of 15 residues. With V trimmed by 6 bases and J by 0 bases, 7 bases remained unmatched. The V gene's germline CDR1 is SNHLY and CDR2 FYNNEI. The CDR3 sequence is CASRMTGIMNTEAFF. CDR3 nucleotide sequence: TGTGCCAGCAGGATGACAGGGATTATGAACACTGAAGCTTTCTTT. The full variable domain, completed using reference TRBV2 and TRBJ1-1, is EPEVTQTPSHQVTQMGQEVILRCVPISNHLYFYWYRQILGQKVEFLVSFYNNEISEKSEIFDDQFSVERPDGSNFTLKIRSTKLEDSAMYFCASRMTGIMNTEAFFGQGTRLTVV.

CDR3 sequence: CASSLRGRQPQHF. DNA of the CDR3: TGTGCCAGCAGTCTTAGGGGGCGGCAGCCCCAGCATTTT. The rearrangement uses TRBV6-5 and TRBJ1-5; 7 bases are shared with TRBD1. The CDR3 has 13 amino acids. Looked up from germline, CDR1 is MNHEY and CDR2 is SVGAGI. V shed 5 bases and J 7 bases; nucleotides not matched to a gene: 5.

The chain joins TRBV7-2 to TRBJ1-1; D possibly corresponds to TRBD1 (6 bases). This CDR3 spans 14 amino acids. The V end was cut by 4 bases, the J end by 1 base, with 10 bases between. Germline CDR1 SGHTA, CDR2 FQGNSA. The CDR3 region is CASSWRGGNTEAFF. The CDR3 DNA follows: TGTGCCAGCAGCTGGAGGGGGGGGAACACTGAAGCTTTCTTT.